This T cell receptor (beta chain) stems from a study of Graves' ophthalmopathy and Graves' hyperthyroidism. For the study at large: Where ophthalmopathy was absent within 18 months of follow-up, hyperthyroidism was stable.

V was clipped by 2 bases and J by 14 bases, with 18 bases between them. Germline V gene lookup returns CDR1 MNHEY and CDR2 SVGEGT. CDR3 length: 13 amino acids. The TCR beta CDR3 regions underwent amplification from RNA transcripts. Scientists carried out first-round RT-PCR using HTBI primers and then a second-round multiplex PCR. Using its own MiXCR run on the multiplex PCR reads, TCRdb lists one record per CDR3 protein. In the table there are around 1.1 million distinct CDR3 sequences, 36% of which are singletons. This TCR was sampled from an adult man with Graves' hyperthyroidism. This chain connects TRBV6-2 or TRBV6-3 to TRBJ1-1; D may be TRBD1 (6 bases). The sample was peripheral blood or thyroid tissue (not recorded which). DNA for the CDR3: TGTGCCAGCAGTTACGCGGGGGGGCAAATGGCCTTCTTT. Translating it yields CASSYAGGQMAFF.